The 10 T cell receptor beta chains reported below all come from one sample, sequenced in a study of CD8 T cells in ankylosing spondylitis. Whole-study results and caveats: Characteristic, it appeared, of ankylosing spondylitis blood was a TCR beta motif of eight highly homologous variants.

MiXCR, run by TCRdb on the 5' RACE reads, gives a single entry per CDR3 protein. The data show more than 300,000 distinct CDR3 sequences, 7.5% to 9% seen once. The antigens for these receptors are not known. Source material: blood, either unsorted or a sorted T cell fraction (not recorded which). These TCRs come from a male donor with ankylosing spondylitis.

This clonotype has a count of ten or more. This chain uses TRBV10-1 with TRBJ2-3; 7 bases are a match to TRBD2. V lost 2 bases to trimming and J lost 3 bases; unmatched junction nucleotides: 8. The CDR3 contains 16 residues. Germline V gene lookup returns CDR1 WNHNN and CDR2 SYGVQD (reference sequence). CDR3 amino acids: CASSEPRGGSTDTQYF. CDR3 nucleotides: TGCGCCAGCAGTGAGCCTCGTGGCGGGAGTACAGATACGCAGTATTTT.

This clonotype was observed many times. The V gene is TRBV29-1, the J gene TRBJ2-1; TRBD2 agrees at 9 bases. This CDR3 has 14 amino acids. Germline assignment: CDR1 SQVTM and CDR2 ANQGSEA. V lost 7 bases and J lost 11; bases outside the gene matches: 15. The CDR3 region is CSADFGTSPLKQFF. CDR3 nucleotides: TGCAGCGCCGACTTCGGGACTAGCCCTCTGAAGCAGTTCTTC.

The chain links TRBV20-1 to TRBJ1-6, with unresolved D. This CDR3 has 12 amino acids. Trimming took off 4 bases at V and 14 bases at J, with 15 bases between the two ends. Germline CDR1 and CDR2: DFQATT and SNEGSKA (reference sequence). The CDR3 bases are TGCAGTGCTACTGCGACTGCCGAAACCCTCCACTTT. Its protein is CSATATAETLHF.

This clonotype was detected a few times. V gene TRBV20-1 combines with J gene TRBJ2-1; 7 bases align to TRBD2. Looked up from germline, CDR1 is DFQATT and CDR2 is SNEGSKA (reference sequence). V was pared by 0 bases and J by 0 bases, with 8 bases of the junction left unmatched. The CDR3 consists of 17 residues. This CDR3 reads CSARDGRAGSSYNEQFF. The CDR3, as DNA: TGCAGTGCTAGAGATGGGAGAGCGGGAAGCTCCTACAATGAGCAGTTCTTC.

The V and J genes are TRBV3-1 and TRBJ2-6, with 7 bases that match TRBD2. V was clipped by 6 bases and J by 0 bases; unmatched bases: 8. Per germline, CDR1 LGHDT and CDR2 YNNKEL (reference sequence). This CDR3 comprises 17 residues. CDR3 in amino acids: CASSSGLSPSGANVLTF. CDR3 DNA: TGTGCCAGCAGTAGCGGGCTCTCCCCCTCTGGGGCCAACGTCCTGACTTTC.

This clonotype has just a few counts. V gene TRBV2 combines with J gene TRBJ2-5; D is unclear. Germline CDR1 and CDR2: SNHLY and FYNNEI. With 8 bases removed from V and 5 bases from J, the gap between germline ends came to 6 bases. The CDR3 totals 10 residues. CDR3 in DNA: TGTGCCAGCCGAGTCGAGACCCAGTACTTC. This sequence encodes CASRVETQYF.

The chain uses TRBV29-1 and TRBJ1-2; TRBD1 is a possible D gene (6 bases). CDR1 and CDR2 from the germline V gene are SQVTM and ANQGSEA. V was cut by 3 bases and J by 4 bases, with 12 bases left in between. The CDR3 sequence is 13 residues long. The CDR3 DNA sequence: TGCAGCGTTGATCCCGGGACACTCTATGGCTACACCTTC. Protein sequence: CSVDPGTLYGYTF. Combining the CDR3 with reference TRBV29-1 and TRBJ1-2 gives the whole variable domain SAVISQKPSRDICQRGTSLTIQCQVDSQVTMMFWYRQQPGQSLTLIATANQGSEATYESGFVIDKFPISRPNLTFSTLTVSNMSPEDSSIYLCSVDPGTLYGYTFGSGTRLTVV.

This clonotype was observed at least ten times. The chain links TRBV6-2 or TRBV6-3 to TRBJ2-2, with TRBD1 as a possible D gene (6 bases). The V and J ends lost 6 bases and 5 bases respectively, with 16 bases between them. CDR3 length: 15 amino acids. Germline CDR1 is MNHEY and CDR2 is SVGEGT. CDR3 sequence (DNA): TGTGCCAGCAGCTTTCTGACAGGAGAAACCGGGGAGCTGTTTTTT. This sequence encodes CASSFLTGETGELFF.

The sample holds a few counts of this clonotype. The V call is TRBV2, the J call TRBJ2-1, with a possible D match to TRBD2 (5 bases). The CDR3 has 16 amino acids. Trimming left V 0 bases short and J 3 bases short, with 12 bases between. The germline gives CDR1 SNHLY, CDR2 FYNNEI. The CDR3 bases are TGTGCCAGCAGTGAAGCGGCACTAGTCGGCTACAATGAGCAGTTCTTC. The encoded protein is CASSEAALVGYNEQFF.

This clonotype was detected many times. J is TRBJ1-6 and V is TRBV7-9, with TRBD1 as a possible D gene (6 bases). There are 12 residues in the CDR3. Germline-derived CDR1 and CDR2 are SEHNR and FQNEAQ (reference sequence). The V gene lost 8 bases and the J gene lost 7 bases, with 9 bases spanning the gap. The CDR3 reads CASSTGNSPLHF. CDR3 DNA: TGTGCCAGCTCAACAGGGAATTCACCCCTCCACTTT.